These 15 T cell receptor beta chains were sequenced from one sample in a study of cytomegalovirus exposure and HLA in healthy donors. The PCR used 60 Vbeta and 13 Jbeta primers. TCRdb's copy holds only in-frame clones and misses some; the assay was immunoSEQ multiplex PCR. Seen here are roughly 150,000 clones, around four fifths observed once, and the top ten hold roughly 1.3%. The sequencing input was PBMCs. These receptors were collected from a man under 40 in good health and CMV-seronegative.

CDR3 region: CASSFSGQAGSYEQYF. CDR3 DNA: TGCGCCAGCAGCTTCTCGGGACAGGCCGGCTCCTACGAGCAGTACTTC. The chain employs TRBV5-1 and TRBJ2-7, with TRBD1 identical over 8 bases. V shed 2 bases and J 0 bases; nucleotides not matched to a gene: 7. Germline V CDR1 and CDR2: SGHRS, YFSETQ. The CDR3 runs 16 residues.

The genes are TRBV5-6 and TRBJ2-1; weak D call: TRBD2 (5 bases). Germline-derived CDR1 and CDR2 are SGHDT and YYEEEE. V lost 4 bases to trimming and J lost 4 bases, with 9 bases between them. The CDR3 covers 13 residues. In DNA form, the CDR3 reads TGTGCCAGCAGCCAAGGAGGATACAATGAGCAGTTCTTC. Amino acids: CASSQGGYNEQFF.

The gene calls are TRBV27 and TRBJ1-3; D is unclear. Looked up from germline, CDR1 is MNHEY and CDR2 is SMNVEV (reference sequence). This CDR3 comprises 17 residues. V was shortened by 2 bases and J by 0 bases, with 14 bases between the two germline ends. CDR3 coding DNA: TGTGCCAGCAGTTTAAAGGGCGGGCGATACTCTGGAAACACCATATATTTT. It codes for CASSLKGGRYSGNTIYF.

This clone was found once. This chain uses TRBV19 with TRBJ1-1; D remains unclear. Trimming left V 6 bases short and J 3 bases short, with 8 bases between. CDR3 length: 12 residues. CDR1 LNHDA and CDR2 SQIVND come from the germline V gene (reference sequence). The CDR3 here is CASSEPYTEAFF. CDR3 nucleotides: TGTGCCAGTAGCGAGCCCTACACTGAAGCTTTCTTT.

The sample holds one count of this clone. The chain recombines TRBV18 with TRBJ1-1; the D is unclear. CDR3 length: 13 amino acids. Per germline, CDR1 KGHSH and CDR2 LQKENI. Trimming left V 5 bases short and J 0 bases short, with 7 bases between. Here the CDR3 reads CASSSDMNTEAFF. Here the CDR3 DNA reads TGTGCCAGCTCATCAGACATGAACACTGAAGCTTTCTTT.

About this clone: Germline and junction disagree at one end, which may indicate a read error. V and J are TRBV15 and TRBJ1-6, with TRBD1 identical over 7 bases. This CDR3 contains 15 residues. Germline-derived CDR1 and CDR2 are LNHNV and YYDKDF (reference sequence). The CDR3 sequence is CATSGDRVYNSPLHF. CDR3 nucleotide sequence: TGTGCCACCAGCGGAGACAGGGTCTATAATTCACCCCTCCACTTT.

This clone occurred a few times. The V and J genes are TRBV10-3 and TRBJ2-7; 11 bases align to TRBD1. CDR3 length: 15 amino acids. Germline assignment: CDR1 ENHRY and CDR2 SYGVKD. V was clipped by 0 bases and J by 5 bases; unmatched bases: 3. CDR3 in amino acids: CAISESRTGGDEQYF. The CDR3 DNA reads TGTGCCATCAGTGAGTCTCGGACAGGGGGCGACGAGCAGTACTTC.

This sequence joins TRBV7-9 and TRBJ2-7, with D perhaps TRBD2 (5 bases). This CDR3 spans 15 amino acids. V was trimmed by 9 bases and J by 0 bases, leaving 18 bases between them. The germline V gene encodes CDR1 SEHNR and CDR2 FQNEAQ (reference sequence). For the CDR3, the DNA is TGTGCCAGTGAGAAGTCCGGGAAGAGCTCCTACGAGCAGTACTTC. It translates to CASEKSGKSSYEQYF.

The CDR3 region is CASSSDGQGWEKLFF. CDR3 coding DNA: TGTGCCAGCAGTTCCGATGGACAGGGATGGGAAAAACTGTTTTTT. This chain links TRBV6-6 with TRBJ1-4; 8 positions match TRBD1. CDR1 and CDR2 (germline): MNHNY, SVGAGI (reference sequence). The CDR3 sequence is 15 residues long. The J segment lost 8 bases and the V segment lost 4 bases, leaving 9 bases of the junction unmatched.

The gene calls are TRBV30 and TRBJ1-6; the match to TRBD1 covers 11 bases. Losses at the gene ends were 0 bases for V and 10 bases for J; bases not matched to a gene: 2. CDR1 and CDR2 from the germline V gene are GTSNPN and SVGIG (reference sequence). The CDR3 spans 14 residues. This CDR3 is CAWSVWTGGSPLHF. The CDR3 DNA reads as TGTGCCTGGAGTGTGTGGACAGGGGGCTCACCCCTCCACTTT.

This rearrangement joins TRBV5-6 to TRBJ2-1, with TRBD2 matching over 10 bases. Germline V gene sequence: CDR1 SGHDT, CDR2 YYEEEE. Trimming at V came to 1 base and at J to 4 bases, leaving 11 bases not matched to a gene. This CDR3 comprises 18 residues. This CDR3 is CASSLQGPSGSLYNEQFF. Here the CDR3 DNA reads TGTGCCAGCAGCTTGCAAGGGCCTAGCGGGAGTCTGTACAATGAGCAGTTCTTC.

V is TRBV29-1 and J is TRBJ2-7; TRBD1 aligns across 7 bases. The ends lost 4 bases at V and 2 bases at J; junction bases unmatched: 5. CDR1 is SQVTM and CDR2 is ANQGSEA in the germline V gene. The CDR3 loop spans 13 amino acids. The CDR3 nucleotides are TGCAGCGTTGCAAGGACAGGACCCTACGAGCAGTACTTC. Amino acid sequence: CSVARTGPYEQYF.

The rearrangement links TRBV11-2 to TRBJ1-2, with 9 bases aligning to TRBD1. The germline V gene has CDR1 SGHAT and CDR2 FQNNGV. The J segment lost 4 bases and the V segment lost 6 bases, leaving 12 bases of the junction unmatched. The CDR3 is 16 residues long. The CDR3 nucleotides read TGTGCCAGCAGACCAATACAGGGGGCCGCGGCCTATGGCTACACCTTC. Translation gives CASRPIQGAAAYGYTF. Looking up the rest from reference TRBV11-2 and TRBJ1-2 gives the full variable domain: EAGVAQSPRYKIIEKRQSVAFWCNPISGHATLYWYQQILGQGPKLLIQFQNNGVVDDSQLPKDRFSAERLKGVDSTLKIQPAKLEDSAVYLCASRPIQGAAAYGYTFGSGTRLTVV.

V is TRBV15 and J is TRBJ2-5; D not resolved. This CDR3 is 13 amino acids long. V was trimmed by 0 bases and J by 5 bases, leaving 7 bases between them. CDR1 and CDR2 (germline): LNHNV, YYDKDF (reference sequence). The CDR3 protein is CATSRDVEETQYF. The DNA for the CDR3 is TGTGCCACCAGCAGAGATGTGGAGGAGACCCAGTACTTC. The full variable domain, with the rest looked up from reference TRBV15 and TRBJ2-5, is DAMVIQNPRYQVTQFGKPVTLSCSQTLNHNVMYWYQQKSSQAPKLLFHYYDKDFNNEADTPDNFQSRRPNTSFCFLDIRSPGLGDTAMYLCATSRDVEETQYFGPGTRLLVL.

This CDR3 reads CASSWGGGKADTQYF. In nucleotides, the CDR3 is TGTGCCAGCAGCTGGGGCGGTGGAAAGGCAGATACGCAGTATTTT. This chain joins TRBV7-3 and TRBJ2-3; D might be TRBD1 (5 bases). The CDR3 is 15 residues long. The germline V gene has CDR1 SGHTA and CDR2 FQGTGA. V was clipped by 4 bases and J by 4 bases, with 15 bases between them.